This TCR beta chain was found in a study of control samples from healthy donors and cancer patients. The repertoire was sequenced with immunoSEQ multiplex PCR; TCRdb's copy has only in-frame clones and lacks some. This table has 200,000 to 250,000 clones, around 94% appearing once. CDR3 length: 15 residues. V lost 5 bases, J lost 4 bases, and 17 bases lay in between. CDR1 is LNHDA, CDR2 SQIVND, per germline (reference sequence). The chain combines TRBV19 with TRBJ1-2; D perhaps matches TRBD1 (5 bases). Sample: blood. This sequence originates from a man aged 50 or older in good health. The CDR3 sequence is CASSLAREQVYGYTF. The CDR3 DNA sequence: TGTGCCAGTAGTCTTGCCAGGGAACAGGTCTATGGCTACACCTTC.